This entry features one T cell receptor beta chain sequence. Antigen unknown. These data belong to a study of cytomegalovirus exposure and HLA in healthy donors. Study-level points and caveats: Whilst most TCR sequences proved rare, a subset of public TCRs occurred across many donors.

Trimming stripped 2 bases from V and 2 bases from J, with 6 bases between. The CDR3 has 13 residues. CDR1 and CDR2 (germline): SNHLY, FYNNEI. The PCR was carried out with 60 Vbeta primers and 13 Jbeta primers. TCRdb's copy holds only in-frame clones and misses some; the assay was immunoSEQ multiplex PCR. Among roughly 190,000 clones listed, about nine tenths were seen once. The material sequenced was PBMCs. The origin of this receptor is a man aged 30-40 years in good health and CMV-seronegative. V is TRBV2 and J is TRBJ2-5; the D is unclear. The CDR3 coding sequence is TGTGCCAGCAGTGAACGAGGTCAAGAGACCCAGTACTTC. Amino acids: CASSERGQETQYF.